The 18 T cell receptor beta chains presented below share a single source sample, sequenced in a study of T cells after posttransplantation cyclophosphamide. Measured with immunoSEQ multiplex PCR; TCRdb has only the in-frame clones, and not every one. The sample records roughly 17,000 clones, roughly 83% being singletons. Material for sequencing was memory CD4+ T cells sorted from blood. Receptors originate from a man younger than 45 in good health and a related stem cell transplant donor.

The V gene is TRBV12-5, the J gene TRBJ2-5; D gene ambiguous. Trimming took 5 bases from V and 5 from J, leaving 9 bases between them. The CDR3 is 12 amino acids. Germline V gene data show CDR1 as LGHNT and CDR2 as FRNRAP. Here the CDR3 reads CASGLLPETQYF. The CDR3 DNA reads TGTGCTAGTGGTCTTCTTCCGGAGACCCAGTACTTC.

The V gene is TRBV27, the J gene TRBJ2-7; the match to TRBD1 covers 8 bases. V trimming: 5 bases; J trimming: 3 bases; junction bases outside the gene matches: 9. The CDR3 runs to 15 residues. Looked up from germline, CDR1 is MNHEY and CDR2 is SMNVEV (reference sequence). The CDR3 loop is CASSLRQGRNYEQYF. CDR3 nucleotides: TGTGCCAGCAGTCTTCGACAGGGGAGGAACTACGAGCAGTACTTC.

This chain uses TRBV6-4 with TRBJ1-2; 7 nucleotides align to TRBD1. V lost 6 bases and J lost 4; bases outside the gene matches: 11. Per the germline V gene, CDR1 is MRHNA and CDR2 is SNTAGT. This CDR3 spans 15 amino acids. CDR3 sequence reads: CASSPDKGQFYGYTF. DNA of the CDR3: TGTGCCAGCAGCCCTGACAAGGGACAGTTCTATGGCTACACCTTC.

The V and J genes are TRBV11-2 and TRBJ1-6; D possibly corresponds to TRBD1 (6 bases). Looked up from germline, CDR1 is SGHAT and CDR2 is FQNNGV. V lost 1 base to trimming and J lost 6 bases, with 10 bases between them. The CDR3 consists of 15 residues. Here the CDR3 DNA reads TGTGCCAGCAGCTTAGGGGCAGGGGTTAATTCACCCCTCCACTTT. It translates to CASSLGAGVNSPLHF.

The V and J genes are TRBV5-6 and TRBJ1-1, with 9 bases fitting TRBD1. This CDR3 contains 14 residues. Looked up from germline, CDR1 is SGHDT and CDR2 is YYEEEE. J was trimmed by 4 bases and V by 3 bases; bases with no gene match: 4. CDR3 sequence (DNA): TGTGCCAGCAGCTCTTACAGGGGGCTCACTGAAGCTTTCTTT. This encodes CASSSYRGLTEAFF.

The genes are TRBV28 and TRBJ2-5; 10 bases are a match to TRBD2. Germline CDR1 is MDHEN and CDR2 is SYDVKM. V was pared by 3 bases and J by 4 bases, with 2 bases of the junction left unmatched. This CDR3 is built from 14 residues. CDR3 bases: TGTGCCAGCAGTTTGATAGCGGGGGGAGAGACCCAGTACTTC. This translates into CASSLIAGGETQYF.

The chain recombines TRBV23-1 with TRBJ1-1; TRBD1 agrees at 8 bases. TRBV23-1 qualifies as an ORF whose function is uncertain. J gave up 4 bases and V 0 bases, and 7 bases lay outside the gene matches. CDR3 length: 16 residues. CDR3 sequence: CASSQSYRGGGTEAFF. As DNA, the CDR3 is TGCGCCAGCAGTCAATCCTACAGGGGGGGCGGCACTGAAGCTTTCTTT.

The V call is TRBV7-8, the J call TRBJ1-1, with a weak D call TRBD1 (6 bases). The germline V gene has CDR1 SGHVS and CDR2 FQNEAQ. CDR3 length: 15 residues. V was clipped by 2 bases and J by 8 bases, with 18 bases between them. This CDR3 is CASSLFPGQASEAFF. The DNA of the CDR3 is TGTGCCAGCAGCTTATTCCCGGGACAAGCTTCGGAAGCTTTCTTT.

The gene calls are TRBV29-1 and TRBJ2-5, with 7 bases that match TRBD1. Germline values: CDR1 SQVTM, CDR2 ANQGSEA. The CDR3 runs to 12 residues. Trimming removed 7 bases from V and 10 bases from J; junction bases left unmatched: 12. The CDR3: CSGDRTGGDQYF. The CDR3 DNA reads TGCAGCGGCGACCGGACAGGAGGTGACCAGTACTTC. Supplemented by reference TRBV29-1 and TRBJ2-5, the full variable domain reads SAVISQKPSRDICQRGTSLTIQCQVDSQVTMMFWYRQQPGQSLTLIATANQGSEATYESGFVIDKFPISRPNLTFSTLTVSNMSPEDSSIYLCSGDRTGGDQYFGPGTRLLVL.

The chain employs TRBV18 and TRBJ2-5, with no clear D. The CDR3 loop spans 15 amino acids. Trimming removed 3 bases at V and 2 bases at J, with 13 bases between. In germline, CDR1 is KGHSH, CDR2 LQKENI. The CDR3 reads CASSPESHPQETQYF. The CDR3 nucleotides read TGTGCCAGCTCACCGGAGAGTCACCCACAAGAGACCCAGTACTTC.

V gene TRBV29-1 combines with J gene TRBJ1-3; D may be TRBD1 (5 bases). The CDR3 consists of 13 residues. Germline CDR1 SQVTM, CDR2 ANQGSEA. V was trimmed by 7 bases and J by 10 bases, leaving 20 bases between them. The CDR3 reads CSAATAAGGTIYF. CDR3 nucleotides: TGCAGCGCCGCGACAGCAGCCGGGGGGACCATATATTTT.

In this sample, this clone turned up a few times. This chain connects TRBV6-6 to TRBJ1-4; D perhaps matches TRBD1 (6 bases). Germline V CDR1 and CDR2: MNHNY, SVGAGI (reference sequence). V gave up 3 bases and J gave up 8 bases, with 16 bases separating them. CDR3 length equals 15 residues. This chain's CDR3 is CASSYGVGGREKLFF. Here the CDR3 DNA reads TGTGCCAGCAGTTATGGAGTCGGGGGGCGGGAAAAACTGTTTTTT.

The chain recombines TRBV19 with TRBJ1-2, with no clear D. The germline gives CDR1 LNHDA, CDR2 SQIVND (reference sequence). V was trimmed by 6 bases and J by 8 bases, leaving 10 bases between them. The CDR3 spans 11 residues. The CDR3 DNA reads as TGTGCCAGTAGGTGGAGCGGCGGCTACACCTTC. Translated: CASRWSGGYTF.

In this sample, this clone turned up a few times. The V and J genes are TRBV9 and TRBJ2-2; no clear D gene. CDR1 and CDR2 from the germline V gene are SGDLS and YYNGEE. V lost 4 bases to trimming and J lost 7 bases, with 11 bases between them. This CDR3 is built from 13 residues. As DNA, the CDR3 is TGTGCCAGCAGCCCACAGAGTTACGGGGAGCTGTTTTTT. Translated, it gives CASSPQSYGELFF. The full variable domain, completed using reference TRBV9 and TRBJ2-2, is DSGVTQTPKHLITATGQRVTLRCSPRSGDLSVYWYQQSLDQGLQFLIQYYNGEERAKGNILERFSAQQFPDLHSELNLSSLELGDSALYFCASSPQSYGELFFGEGSRLTVL.

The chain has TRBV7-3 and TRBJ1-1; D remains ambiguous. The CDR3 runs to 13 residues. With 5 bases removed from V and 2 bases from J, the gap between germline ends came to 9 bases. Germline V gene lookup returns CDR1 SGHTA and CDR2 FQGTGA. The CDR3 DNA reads TGTGCCAGCAGCCTCAGTATTAACACTGAAGCTTTCTTT. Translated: CASSLSINTEAFF.

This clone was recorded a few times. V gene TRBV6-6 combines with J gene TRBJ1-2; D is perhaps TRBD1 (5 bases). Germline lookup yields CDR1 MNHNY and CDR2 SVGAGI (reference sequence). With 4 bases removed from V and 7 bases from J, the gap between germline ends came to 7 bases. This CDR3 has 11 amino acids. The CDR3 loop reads CASSFDSGYTF. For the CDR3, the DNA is TGTGCCAGCAGTTTTGACAGTGGCTACACCTTC.

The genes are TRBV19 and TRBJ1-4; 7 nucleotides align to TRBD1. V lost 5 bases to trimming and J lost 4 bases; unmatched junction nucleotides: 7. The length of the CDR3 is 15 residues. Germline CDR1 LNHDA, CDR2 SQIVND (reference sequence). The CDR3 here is CASSGRAGGNEKLFF. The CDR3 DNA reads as TGTGCCAGTAGTGGCCGGGCAGGGGGTAATGAAAAACTGTTTTTT.

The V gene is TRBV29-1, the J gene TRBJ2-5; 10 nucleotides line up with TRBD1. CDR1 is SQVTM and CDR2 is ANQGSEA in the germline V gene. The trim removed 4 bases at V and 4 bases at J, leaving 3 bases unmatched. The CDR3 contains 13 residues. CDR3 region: CSVGTGGGETQYF. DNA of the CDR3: TGCAGCGTTGGGACAGGGGGAGGAGAGACCCAGTACTTC.